What follows is one TCR beta chain and its context. Other DNA variants within this sample encode the same CDR3. V was clipped by 5 bases and J by 7 bases, with 9 bases between them. CDR3 length: 11 amino acids. From germline, CDR1 is SGHVS and CDR2 FQNEAQ. Clones were sequenced by immunoSEQ multiplex PCR, and TCRdb holds only the in-frame ones, with some missing. The data hold hundreds of thousands of clones, with more than 75% observed a single time. The data derive from a study of blood T cell repertoires in COVID-19. For the study at large: T cells, B-cell-depleted T cells, or PBMCs supplied cDNA or gDNA.

Sequencing input: peripheral blood. This TCR came from a woman aged 45-65 years who had recovered from COVID-19. J is TRBJ2-7 and V is TRBV7-8; D is uncertain. CDR3 in amino acids: CASSLTSEQYF. In nucleotides, the CDR3 is TGTGCCAGCAGCCTAACTTCGGAGCAGTACTTC.